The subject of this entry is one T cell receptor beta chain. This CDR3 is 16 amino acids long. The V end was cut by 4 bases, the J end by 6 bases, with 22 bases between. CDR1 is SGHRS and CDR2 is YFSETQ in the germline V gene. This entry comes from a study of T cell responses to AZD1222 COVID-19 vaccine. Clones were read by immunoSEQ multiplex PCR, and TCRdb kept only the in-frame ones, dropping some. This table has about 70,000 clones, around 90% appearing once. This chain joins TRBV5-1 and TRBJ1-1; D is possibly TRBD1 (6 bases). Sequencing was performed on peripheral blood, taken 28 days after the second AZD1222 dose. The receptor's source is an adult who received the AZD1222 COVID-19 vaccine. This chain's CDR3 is CASSPGGGYRVSEAFF. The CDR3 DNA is TGCGCCAGCAGCCCGGGAGGTGGTTACAGGGTATCTGAAGCTTTCTTT.